The rows below give T cell receptor beta chains drawn from one sample of a study of blood T cell repertoires in COVID-19. TCRdb's copy holds only in-frame clones and misses some; the assay was immunoSEQ multiplex PCR. The sample consists of some 150,000 clones, around 86% of them appearing once. Sequenced material: peripheral blood. The receptors were gathered from a man in his fifties with active COVID-19. Both conserved end residues are trimmed from each CDR3. The D gene is left open where the match is weak.

J gene | D gene | V gene | CDR3 protein
TRBJ1-1 | TRBD1 | TRBV29-1 | SAGTGGADEAF
TRBJ2-2 | TRBD1 | TRBV27 | ASSAQRVRGLGTGELF
TRBJ1-4 | . | TRBV5-6 | ASSSRWGATNEKLF
TRBJ1-1 | . | TRBV27 | ASSSIGETGNTEAF
TRBJ1-1 | TRBD1 | TRBV12-5 | ASGQGALSGEAF
TRBJ2-3 | . | TRBV5-1 | ASSLGVWEKSTDTQY
TRBJ1-2 | TRBD1 | TRBV6-5 | ASSRGQGGSYGYT
TRBJ1-1 | TRBD1 | TRBV5-1 | ASSALSGTGLNTEAF
TRBJ1-1 | . | TRBV12-3/TRBV12-4 | ASSFGGSRAF
TRBJ1-3 | . | TRBV10-3 | AISERGISGNTIY
TRBJ2-2 | TRBD2 | TRBV7-9 | ASSLALAGTGELF
TRBJ1-5 | . | TRBV12-3/TRBV12-4 | ASSFEGNQPQH
TRBJ2-7 | TRBD2 | TRBV25-1 | ASSDSSGGRN
TRBJ1-1 | . | TRBV29-1 | SVRQTPNTEAF
TRBJ1-2 | . | TRBV27 | ASSFYGGYGYT
TRBJ1-1 | . | TRBV5-1 | ASVQGTTNTEAF
TRBJ1-3 | . | TRBV29-1 | SVESSNTIY
TRBJ1-2 | . | TRBV19 | ASSMGLGGKRGYT
TRBJ1-2 | TRBD1 | TRBV5-1 | ASSLATGTGGGYT
TRBJ1-4 | . | TRBV12-3/TRBV12-4 | ASSLAWEEKLF
TRBJ2-3 | TRBD2 | TRBV5-1 | ASSLGTSGDTQY
TRBJ1-1 | . | TRBV2 | ASSDEALKTEAF
TRBJ2-3 | TRBD2 | TRBV6-5 | ASSSPPGRGKDTQY
TRBJ2-2 | . | TRBV4-3 | ASSQAWGDAGELF
TRBJ2-6 | . | TRBV1 | TSSHGRQCRASGANVLT
TRBJ2-1 | . | TRBV27 | ASSFLDWGYNEQF
TRBJ2-1 | . | TRBV2 | ASSEARDNEQF
TRBJ2-7 | TRBD2 | TRBV9 | ASSVTSGMGEQY
TRBJ2-5 | TRBD1 | TRBV11-2 | ASSLGGTGDEATQY
TRBJ1-2 | TRBD1 | TRBV15 | ATSYKPDRDRGYT
TRBJ2-7 | TRBD2 | TRBV4-2 | ASSQEILAGGPRSYEQY
TRBJ2-1 | . | TRBV25-1 | ASSEYLEQF
TRBJ2-2 | TRBD1 | TRBV7-8 | ASSSPDRGFYTGELF
TRBJ1-5 | TRBD1 | TRBV2 | ASQQGEYGRNQPQH
TRBJ1-1 | . | TRBV3-1/TRBV3-2 | ASSRGRSVRTEAF
TRBJ1-5 | TRBD1 | TRBV4-3 | ASSHSTGAGQPQH
TRBJ2-7 | . | TRBV3-1/TRBV3-2 | ASSQGRWAEQY
TRBJ1-3 | . | TRBV6-4 | ASRGPEDSRSSGNTIY
TRBJ2-3 | TRBD1 | TRBV5-6 | ASSRKIDRAGSDTQY
TRBJ1-2 | TRBD1 | TRBV5-6 | ASLLQGGYGYT
TRBJ1-3 | . | TRBV6-5 | ACDQDTSGNTIY
TRBJ1-2 | TRBD1 | TRBV18 | ASSSGGQGHGYT
TRBJ1-5 | . | TRBV25-1 | ASSEPSGVQPQH
TRBJ2-2 | . | TRBV3-1/TRBV3-2 | ASSYTTGSGGELF
TRBJ1-3 | . | TRBV5-1 | ASSSLTAGSGNTIY